This TCR beta chain was sequenced during a study of OX40 agonist ivuxolimab in advanced cancers. Study summary: Melanoma, hepatocellular carcinoma, head and neck or renal cell cancer occurred in dose-escalation patients. Overall study findings and caveats: Doses of 0.1 to 3.0 mg/kg were accompanied by clonal expansion of CD4+ and CD8+ blood T cells by week 6.

Points on this clone: Antigen: not known.

Generated by immunoSEQ multiplex PCR, the TCRdb table keeps only in-frame clones and is missing some. This table has about 50,000 clones, roughly four fifths appearing once. Looked up from germline, CDR1 is KGHSH and CDR2 is LQKENI. The CDR3 is made up of 15 amino acids. The junction had 7 bases not matched to a gene; V was cut back by 2 bases and J by 4 bases. Sequenced material: CD4+ or CD8+ T cells sorted from blood, taken in a trial of the OX40 agonist ivuxolimab. The chain is built from TRBV18 and TRBJ2-7; 8 bases are a match to TRBD1. The receptor was isolated from an adult with an advanced solid tumor such as melanoma, head and neck, liver or kidney cancer. CDR3: CASSPGTGGQYEQYF. The CDR3 bases are TGTGCCAGCTCACCAGGCACAGGGGGGCAATACGAGCAGTACTTC. Complete variable domain (other parts from reference TRBV18 and TRBJ2-7): NAGVMQNPRHLVRRRGQEARLRCSPMKGHSHVYWYRQLPEEGLKFMVYLQKENIIDESGMPKERFSAEFPKEGPSILRIQQVVRGDSAAYFCASSPGTGGQYEQYFGPGTRLTVT.